This T cell receptor (beta chain) appears in the sequencing data of a study of cytomegalovirus exposure and HLA in healthy donors. TCRdb keeps only in-frame clones here, not all; method: immunoSEQ multiplex PCR. This sample carries about 170,000 clones, about nine tenths of them seen once, and the ten largest clones take 5.7%. Details on this clone: As yet, its antigen is unknown.

General observations from the study: TCR clusters originating in the first cohort tended to co-occur in the roughly 110 validation repertoires, according to a later analysis. Cytomegalovirus status was reportedly diagnosed by the classifier with high sensitivity and specificity.

The CDR3 contains 14 residues. Trimming stripped 4 bases from V and 5 bases from J, with 14 bases between. Germline values: CDR1 MNHNS, CDR2 SASEGT. The specimen sequenced was PBMCs. V usage is TRBV6-1 and J usage is TRBJ1-1; D uncertain. This receptor was taken from a woman aged 25 to 45 in good health and CMV-seronegative. CDR3 protein: CASSGPGTPTEAFF. The CDR3 nucleotides read TGTGCCAGCAGTGGACCTGGAACCCCGACTGAAGCTTTCTTT.